The present TCR beta chain was sequenced within a study of cytotoxic CD8 clonotypes in ibrutinib-treated CLL. Points from the study as a whole: Public clonotypes (which were uncommon) either contracted or remained stable on treatment.

The CDR3 is 14 residues long. CDR1 MNHEY and CDR2 SVGAGI come from the germline V gene. V was pared by 2 bases and J by 2 bases, with 10 bases between. This clone was detected only a few times. Its antigen remains unidentified. With sequencing, the targeted depth ranged from 1 in 200,000 to 1 in 1 million T cells. Repertoires were generated with immunoSEQ multiplex PCR, while TCRdb's copy carries only in-frame clones and drops some. The table has 30,000 or so clones, 62% seen once. The sample consisted of PBMCs, taken before ibrutinib treatment. The chain uses TRBV6-5 and TRBJ2-7, with TRBD1 as a possible D gene (5 bases). This TCR was recovered from a human donor with chronic lymphocytic leukemia. CDR3 in amino acids: CASSYGQLTYEQYF. The CDR3 bases are TGTGCCAGCAGTTACGGACAACTCACCTACGAGCAGTACTTC.